This note documents a single T cell receptor beta chain sequence. The data stem from a study of Ad26.COV2.S vaccination and SARS-CoV-2 variants. The treatment is: some 20 received Ad26.COV2.S at low or high dose, single or two shots; about 5 received placebo; per-sample allocation not given. It was on day 63 after the first vaccine or placebo injection that samples were taken. Here immunoSEQ multiplex PCR was the method, and the copy in TCRdb shows in-frame clones only, minus some. This sample has almost 400,000 clones, with approximately 90% found just once. Source: peripheral blood, taken in a trial of Ad26.COV2.S vaccine versus placebo. The receptor comes from a person aged 18-65 years who received the Ad26.COV2.S COVID-19 vaccine or a placebo.

CDR3 nucleotide sequence: TGTGCCAGCAGCTTGCCGCTAGCGGGAGTCTGGACCGGGGAGCTGTTTTTT. It encodes CASSLPLAGVWTGELFF. V and J are TRBV5-4 and TRBJ2-2, with 10 bases lining up with TRBD2. CDR1 and CDR2 (germline): SGHNT, YYREEE (reference sequence). The CDR3 totals 17 residues. V lost 1 base and J lost 5; bases outside the gene matches: 8.